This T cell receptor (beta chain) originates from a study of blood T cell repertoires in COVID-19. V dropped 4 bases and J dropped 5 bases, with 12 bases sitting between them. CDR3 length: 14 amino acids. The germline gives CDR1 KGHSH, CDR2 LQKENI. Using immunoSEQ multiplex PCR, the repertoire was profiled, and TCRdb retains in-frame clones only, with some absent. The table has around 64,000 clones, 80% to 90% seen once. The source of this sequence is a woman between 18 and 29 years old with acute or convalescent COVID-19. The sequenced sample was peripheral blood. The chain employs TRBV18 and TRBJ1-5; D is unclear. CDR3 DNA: TGTGCCAGCTCACTCAATGGTGCGGATCAGCCCCAGCATTTT. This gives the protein CASSLNGADQPQHF.